This TCR beta chain stems from a study of OX40 agonist ivuxolimab in advanced cancers. The wider study: Partial responses, seen in three patients, involved one hepatocellular carcinoma and two cutaneous melanomas. Study-level results: Expanded clones tended on average to be more numerous among CD8+ T cells than CD4+. Low clonal expansion, among the lowest seen, marked partial responders at 0.1-3.0 mg/kg.

Germline trimming cut 2 bases from V and 0 bases from J; bases unmatched to any gene: 1. Germline V gene data show CDR1 as SGHTA and CDR2 as FQGTGA. The CDR3 length is 15 residues. Peripheral blood came from all dose cohorts at three timepoints. Using immunoSEQ multiplex PCR, the repertoire was profiled, and TCRdb retains in-frame clones only, with some absent. Here the sample spans more than 85,000 clones, about nine tenths being singletons. Concerning this clone itself: What it binds is not known.

The receptor was derived from an adult with an advanced solid tumor such as melanoma, head and neck, liver or kidney cancer. The chain recombines TRBV7-3 with TRBJ1-1; 9 bases agree with TRBD1. Specimen: CD4+ or CD8+ T cells sorted from blood, collected in a trial of the OX40 agonist ivuxolimab. In DNA form, the CDR3 reads TGTGCCAGCAGCTTAGGGACAGGGTTGAACACTGAAGCTTTCTTT. Translating gives CASSLGTGLNTEAFF.